This record looks at one T cell receptor (beta chain) sequence and its context. As handled by the study authors: Quantification of nucleated cells was approximated via reference gene primer amplification. Clones were read by immunoSEQ multiplex PCR, and TCRdb kept only the in-frame ones, dropping some. The V and J calls and clone size come from that table; D and trimming were worked out from the DNA. The table has about 100,000 clones, approximately 93% seen once; the top ten hold 2% to 2.5%. The data were taken from a study of blood T cell repertoires in COVID-19. About the study: Acute-phase and convalescent COVID-19 samples originated in the United States, Italy and Spain. In each case, the material was cDNA or gDNA derived from T cells, B-cell-depleted T cells, or PBMCs.

The V and J ends lost 5 bases and 2 bases, in that order; junction bases with no gene match: 7. CDR1 is MGHDK and CDR2 is SYGVNS in the germline V gene. CDR3 length: 15 residues. The TCR comes from a man in his fifties or sixties with active COVID-19. The V and J genes are TRBV25-1 and TRBJ2-7; 9 positions agree with TRBD1. The sequenced material came from peripheral blood. The CDR3 here is CASSHPGTGTYEQYF. Here the CDR3 DNA reads TGTGCCAGCAGTCACCCCGGGACAGGGACCTACGAGCAGTACTTC.